The source of this TCR beta chain is a study of cytomegalovirus exposure and HLA in healthy donors. Study context: Roughly 86 million unique TCRs from HLA-typed donors made up an early data release. General observations from the study: Sequences of the TCR beta chain were said to predict the HLA-A and HLA-B alleles of most subjects accurately. Later on, an analysis tied some 17,000 TCR beta sequences to HLA alleles at 0.05 false discovery rate.

A note on this clone: The antigen is not known.

PCR employed 60 Vbeta and 13 Jbeta primers. Authors' data handling: Approximately 12 million of tens of millions of unique TCR beta chains were shared, per a later count. Clones were sequenced by immunoSEQ multiplex PCR, and TCRdb holds only the in-frame ones, with some missing. For V, J and clone size, that table is used; D and trimming come from the DNA. The data hold tens of thousands of clones, with roughly two thirds observed a single time. Sample: PBMCs. This TCR came from a woman aged 45-65 years in good health and CMV-seropositive.

In DNA form, the CDR3 reads TGTGCCAGCAGACAGAGTGACTCTGGAAACACCATATATTTT. It is translated as CASRQSDSGNTIYF. J is TRBJ1-3 and V is TRBV6-5, with D unclear. Germline values: CDR1 MNHEY, CDR2 SVGAGI. The CDR3 spans 14 residues. V dropped 6 bases and J dropped 0 bases, with 9 bases sitting between them.